This T cell receptor beta chain was profiled in a study of shared clonotypes between healthy human individuals. Whole-study context: Each donor's CD8 memory used one plate, CD8 naive two, each CD4 subset three.

The germline V gene has CDR1 GTSNPN and CDR2 SVGIG (reference sequence). This CDR3 spans 12 amino acids. With 7 bases clipped from V and 10 bases from J, the junction kept 7 bases outside the gene matches. Here immunoSEQ multiplex PCR was the method, and the copy in TCRdb shows in-frame clones only, minus some. The sample lists about 680,000 clones, roughly 70% seen once, with approximately 1.6% in the top ten. This chain uses TRBV30 with TRBJ1-4; 9 bases fit TRBD1. The sample comprised memory CD4+ T cells sorted from blood. Subset noted: CD45RA-negative fraction. This TCR was sampled from a young woman in good health. The CDR3, as DNA: TGTGCCTTCACAGGGGGCTGGGGAAAACTGTTTTTT. This translates into CAFTGGWGKLFF. Filled out from reference TRBV30 and TRBJ1-4, the complete variable domain reads SQTIHQWPATLVQPVGSPLSLECTVEGTSNPNLYWYRQAAGRGLQLLFYSVGIGQISSEVPQNLSASRPQDRQFILSSKKLLLSDSGFYLCAFTGGWGKLFFGSGTQLSVL.